One and the same sample provided the 22 T cell receptor beta chains below, sequenced in a study of blood T cell repertoires in COVID-19. TCRdb keeps only in-frame clones here, not all; method: immunoSEQ multiplex PCR. The sample comprises around 100,000 clones, around 90% of which are singletons, and approximately 2% rests with the top ten. Sequencing used peripheral blood. All receptors derive from a man aged 50 to 60 with active COVID-19.

V and J are TRBV18 and TRBJ1-2; no firm D call. This CDR3 is 11 amino acids long. V was cut by 4 bases and J by 6 bases, with 6 bases left in between. Germline V gene data show CDR1 as KGHSH and CDR2 as LQKENI. DNA for the CDR3: TGTGCCAGCTCACGACTAGATGGCTACACCTTC. Encoded protein: CASSRLDGYTF.

This clone was seen only a few times. The CDR3 here is CASSFTGFGGNTIYF. In DNA, the CDR3 is TGCGCCAGCAGCTTCACGGGTTTTGGTGGAAACACCATATATTTT. The chain employs TRBV5-1 and TRBJ1-3; no firm D call. The V gene lost 2 bases and the J gene lost 3 bases, with 12 bases spanning the gap. This CDR3 has 15 residues. CDR1 is SGHRS, CDR2 YFSETQ, per germline.

The DNA of the CDR3 is TGTGCCAGCAGCTTAAAGGGGAGCCCCGGGACAGGGGTCAATGAGCAGTTCTTC. Encoded protein: CASSLKGSPGTGVNEQFF. The chain has TRBV7-2 and TRBJ2-1, with 10 positions matching TRBD1. The CDR3 spans 18 residues. From germline, CDR1 is SGHTA and CDR2 FQGNSA. V lost 2 bases, J lost 6 bases, and 13 bases stayed unmatched.

V usage is TRBV29-1 and J usage is TRBJ2-1; D perhaps matches TRBD2 (6 bases). CDR3 length equals 13 residues. Germline assignment: CDR1 SQVTM and CDR2 ANQGSEA. Trimming took 4 bases from V and 2 from J, leaving 9 bases between them. For the CDR3, the DNA is TGCAGCGTTGGAGGGAGGACCTACAATGAGCAGTTCTTC. It translates to CSVGGRTYNEQFF.

The genes are TRBV6-6 and TRBJ2-7; 9 bases agree with TRBD2. The CDR3 extends over 17 amino acids. Germline loops: CDR1 MNHNY, CDR2 SVGAGI (reference sequence). Trimming removed 6 bases from V and 5 bases from J; junction bases left unmatched: 17. The CDR3 nucleotides read TGTGCCAGCAGCCGAAGTGCGGGGCGGGGGGGCCGGAACGAGCAGTACTTC. Encoded protein: CASSRSAGRGGRNEQYF.

This clone was detected a few times. J is TRBJ2-3 and V is TRBV5-1; D possibly corresponds to TRBD2 (5 bases). CDR1 and CDR2 (germline): SGHRS, YFSETQ. V was cut by 0 bases and J by 1 base, with 15 bases left in between. The CDR3 totals 17 residues. The CDR3 is CASSLAYLGGGTDTQYF. CDR3 nucleotides: TGCGCCAGCAGCTTGGCATATCTTGGAGGCGGCACAGATACGCAGTATTTT. Full variable domain (rest looked up from reference TRBV5-1 and TRBJ2-3): KAGVTQTPRYLIKTRGQQVTLSCSPISGHRSVSWYQQTPGQGLQFLFEYFSETQRNKGNFPGRFSGRQFSNSRSEMNVSTLELGDSALYLCASSLAYLGGGTDTQYFGPGTRLTVL.

V usage is TRBV9 and J usage is TRBJ2-3, with D unresolved. V was trimmed by 0 bases and J by 0 bases, leaving 2 bases between them. This CDR3 is built from 13 residues. CDR1 SGDLS and CDR2 YYNGEE come from the germline V gene. CDR3 amino acids: CASSVASTDTQYF. The CDR3 nucleotides read TGTGCCAGCAGCGTAGCTAGCACAGATACGCAGTATTTT.

This clone was recorded a few times. This sequence joins TRBV4-2 and TRBJ2-5; perhaps TRBD2 as D (6 bases). Germline values: CDR1 LGHNA, CDR2 YNFKEQ. V shed 5 bases and J shed 3 bases, with 10 bases lying between them. The CDR3 contains 13 residues. The CDR3 loop reads CASSVGRKETQYF. CDR3 DNA: TGTGCCAGCAGCGTGGGGAGGAAAGAGACCCAGTACTTC.

The gene calls are TRBV14 and TRBJ1-3; TRBD1 is a possible D gene (5 bases). V lost 0 bases to trimming and J lost 7 bases, with 10 bases between them. Germline values: CDR1 SGHDN, CDR2 FVKESK. This CDR3 is built from 14 residues. The CDR3 sequence: CASSQETRVNTIYF. CDR3 nucleotide sequence: TGTGCCAGCAGCCAAGAAACCAGGGTCAACACCATATATTTT.

CDR3 protein: CASSRASRAGAGETQYF. CDR3 sequence (DNA): TGTGCCAGCAGCCGAGCCTCCAGAGCGGGGGCGGGAGAGACCCAGTACTTC. The chain joins TRBV5-4 to TRBJ2-5; TRBD2 aligns across 8 bases. CDR3 length equals 17 residues. Germline V lookup: CDR1 SGHNT, CDR2 YYREEE (reference sequence). The trim removed 4 bases at V and 4 bases at J, leaving 15 bases unmatched. The variable domain in full, with the rest retrieved from reference TRBV5-4 and TRBJ2-5, is ETGVTQSPTHLIKTRGQQVTLRCSSQSGHNTVSWYQQALGQGPQFIFQYYREEENGRGNFPPRFSGLQFPNYSSELNVNALELDDSALYLCASSRASRAGAGETQYFGPGTRLLVL.

This clone was detected once. The rearrangement joins TRBV27 to TRBJ2-4, with D perhaps matching TRBD1 (5 bases). In germline, CDR1 is MNHEY, CDR2 SMNVEV (reference sequence). The CDR3 covers 15 residues. V shed 7 bases and J shed 7 bases, with 20 bases lying between them. The DNA for the CDR3 is TGTGCCAGCATTATGAGGTGGGGCGCCGGTAACATTCAGTACTTC. As protein: CASIMRWGAGNIQYF.

The chain uses TRBV2 and TRBJ2-7; D possibly corresponds to TRBD1 (5 bases). CDR1 and CDR2 (germline): SNHLY, FYNNEI. CDR3 length: 11 residues. The V end was cut by 10 bases, the J end by 6 bases, with 13 bases between. The CDR3, as DNA: TGTGCCAACCGAGTAGGGGCCGAGCAGTACTTC. This translates into CANRVGAEQYF.

The chain couples TRBV6-2 or TRBV6-3 to TRBJ2-7; D gene ambiguous. This CDR3 spans 15 amino acids. Germline-derived CDR1 and CDR2 are MNHEY and SVGEGT. V lost 2 bases and J lost 0, with 11 bases in between. The CDR3, as DNA: TGTGCCAGCAGTTACACCAGACTCTACTCCTACGAGCAGTACTTC. Translated: CASSYTRLYSYEQYF.

The chain recombines TRBV7-2 with TRBJ1-5; possible D gene TRBD1, 6 bases. The CDR3 spans 16 residues. Germline values: CDR1 SGHTA, CDR2 FQGNSA. The V end lost 5 bases, the J end lost 0 bases, and 14 bases lay between the germline ends. This CDR3 is CASSTRTADSNQPQHF. The CDR3, as DNA: TGTGCCAGCAGCACTCGGACAGCCGATAGCAATCAGCCCCAGCATTTT.

The chain employs TRBV7-2 and TRBJ2-5; D may be TRBD1 (7 bases). With 2 bases removed from V and 4 bases from J, the gap between germline ends came to 20 bases. The CDR3 length is 17 residues. Germline V gene lookup returns CDR1 SGHTA and CDR2 FQGNSA. CDR3 protein: CASSLTPFRQGGETQYF. For the CDR3, the DNA is TGTGCCAGCAGCTTAACCCCTTTTCGACAGGGAGGAGAGACCCAGTACTTC.

This chain uses TRBV2 with TRBJ2-1, with D possibly matching TRBD2 (5 bases). CDR1 is SNHLY, CDR2 FYNNEI, per germline. The length of the CDR3 is 15 residues. V was pared by 5 bases and J by 2 bases, with 13 bases between. CDR3 bases: TGTGCCAGCAGTACCGAGGGAAGTACCTACAATGAGCAGTTCTTC. Protein: CASSTEGSTYNEQFF. Using reference TRBV2 and TRBJ2-1 for the parts outside the CDR3, the full variable domain is EPEVTQTPSHQVTQMGQEVILRCVPISNHLYFYWYRQILGQKVEFLVSFYNNEISEKSEIFDDQFSVERPDGSNFTLKIRSTKLEDSAMYFCASSTEGSTYNEQFFGPGTRLTVL.

The chain has TRBV2 and TRBJ1-2, with 8 bases lining up with TRBD1. CDR1 SNHLY and CDR2 FYNNEI come from the germline V gene. With V trimmed by 4 bases and J by 6 bases, 4 bases remained unmatched. The CDR3 is made up of 13 amino acids. The CDR3 is CASSADREDGYTF. The CDR3 bases are TGTGCCAGCAGTGCGGACAGGGAGGATGGCTACACCTTC.

The chain is built from TRBV12-3 or TRBV12-4 and TRBJ1-2; D not certain. The V gene lost 5 bases and the J gene lost 6 bases, with 13 bases spanning the gap. The CDR3 has 13 amino acids. CDR3 sequence (DNA): TGTGCCAGCAGTAAATCCGGGATCAATGGCTACACCTTC. It yields the protein CASSKSGINGYTF.

V gene TRBV29-1 combines with J gene TRBJ2-7, with D uncertain. CDR3 size: 12 residues. V lost 4 bases and J 1 base, leaving 8 bases between the germline ends. The germline CDR1 and CDR2 sequences are SQVTM and ANQGSEA. CDR3 nucleotide sequence: TGCAGCGTTGTGCGAGATTCCTACGAGCAGTACTTC. Translated, it gives CSVVRDSYEQYF.

This chain links TRBV11-2 with TRBJ1-2; 9 nucleotides align to TRBD1. The CDR3 contains 14 residues. Germline V gives CDR1 SGHAT, CDR2 FQNNGV. Trimming at V came to 5 bases and at J to 5 bases, leaving 6 bases not matched to a gene. The DNA for the CDR3 is TGTGCCAGCAGCCGGGGACAGGGCGAGTATGGCTACACCTTC. This translates into CASSRGQGEYGYTF.

The V gene is TRBV6-6, the J gene TRBJ1-5; D is unresolved. Trimming took off 6 bases at V and 7 bases at J, with 7 bases between the two ends. The CDR3 extends over 11 amino acids. Germline assignment: CDR1 MNHNY and CDR2 SVGAGI (reference sequence). The CDR3 DNA follows: TGTGCCAGCAGAGCGGACCAGCCCCAGCATTTT. This gives the protein CASRADQPQHF.

The genes are TRBV12-3 or TRBV12-4 and TRBJ1-1; D gene uncertain. Trimming pared 3 bases from V and 1 base from J, leaving 6 bases between. The length of the CDR3 is 13 residues. The CDR3, as DNA: TGTGCCAGCAGTTTCCCCGGGAACACTGAAGCTTTCTTT. This sequence encodes CASSFPGNTEAFF.